The 21 T cell receptor beta chains presented below share a single source sample, sequenced in a study of monozygotic twins with inflammatory bowel disease. TCRdb reprocessed the 5' RACE reads and keeps a single row for each CDR3 protein, giving no DNA. This repertoire includes a few hundred thousand distinct CDR3 sequences. The specimen was blood. The receptors shown here come from a human donor with ulcerative colitis or Crohn's disease, or a healthy co-twin of an affected twin (not recorded which).

The chain links TRBV5-1 to TRBJ2-7; with no DNA, the TCRdb D assignment of TRBD1 cannot be verified. Looked up from germline, CDR1 is SGHRS and CDR2 is YFSETQ. The CDR3 has 14 amino acids. CDR3 amino acids: CASSPTGGDWEKYF. Filled out from reference TRBV5-1 and TRBJ2-7, the complete variable domain reads KAGVTQTPRYLIKTRGQQVTLSCSPISGHRSVSWYQQTPGQGLQFLFEYFSETQRNKGNFPGRFSGRQFSNSRSEMNVSTLELGDSALYLCASSPTGGDWEKYFGPGTRLTVT.

The chain is built from TRBV28 and TRBJ2-5; the TRBD1 assignment by TCRdb is unverifiable without DNA. From germline, CDR1 is MDHEN and CDR2 SYDVKM. This CDR3 has 16 amino acids. CDR3 residues: CASSSRLHIGQETQYF. The full variable domain, in which reference TRBV28 and TRBJ2-5 provide the parts outside the CDR3, is DVKVTQSSRYLVKRTGEKVFLECVQDMDHENMFWYRQDPGLGLRLIYFSYDVKMKEKGDIPEGYSVSREKKERFSLILESASTNQTSMYLCASSSRLHIGQETQYFGPGTRLLVL.

CDR3 region: CSAIVGGRHPNTGELFF. The chain carries TRBV20-1 and TRBJ2-2; TCRdb's D call, TRBD2, is unchecked because there is no DNA. Germline assignment: CDR1 DFQATT and CDR2 SNEGSKA (reference sequence). There are 17 residues in the CDR3.

V usage is TRBV5-1 and J usage is TRBJ2-5. This CDR3 is 13 amino acids long. Germline V gives CDR1 SGHRS, CDR2 YFSETQ. CDR3 sequence: CASSPNYQETQYF. Complete variable domain (other parts from reference TRBV5-1 and TRBJ2-5): KAGVTQTPRYLIKTRGQQVTLSCSPISGHRSVSWYQQTPGQGLQFLFEYFSETQRNKGNFPGRFSGRQFSNSRSEMNVSTLELGDSALYLCASSPNYQETQYFGPGTRLLVL.

V is TRBV5-1 and J is TRBJ1-3. Germline CDR1 SGHRS, CDR2 YFSETQ. The CDR3 contains 13 residues. CDR3 region: CASSLGLGNTIYF.

The chain uses TRBV7-2 and TRBJ2-5. From germline, CDR1 is SGHTA and CDR2 FQGNSA. CDR3 length: 14 residues. CDR3 amino acids: CASSPDRTQETQYF.

The chain carries TRBV28 and TRBJ2-6; TCRdb names TRBD1, which stays unverified in the absence of DNA. Germline assignment: CDR1 MDHEN and CDR2 SYDVKM. This CDR3 is built from 18 residues. CDR3 residues: CASSPLTGALSGANVLTF.

This CDR3 is CASSPRRGSAGEKLFF. This chain uses TRBV7-2 with TRBJ1-4; TCRdb gives TRBD1 as the D gene, but with no DNA this cannot be confirmed. In germline, CDR1 is SGHTA, CDR2 FQGNSA. This CDR3 has 16 residues. The complete variable domain, with remaining parts taken from reference TRBV7-2 and TRBJ1-4, reads GAGVSQSPSNKVTEKGKDVELRCDPISGHTALYWYRQSLGQGLEFLIYFQGNSAPDKSGLPSDRFSAERTGGSVSTLTIQRTQQEDSAVYLCASSPRRGSAGEKLFFGSGTQLSVL.

The V call is TRBV20-1, the J call TRBJ2-3; lacking DNA, the TRBD1 call made by TCRdb goes unchecked. The CDR3 has 16 residues. Germline CDR1 reads DFQATT; CDR2 reads SNEGSKA (reference sequence). The CDR3: CSARDIRSPSTDTQYF.

The chain couples TRBV19 to TRBJ1-1. CDR1 and CDR2 from the germline V gene are LNHDA and SQIVND (reference sequence). This CDR3 has 14 amino acids. The CDR3 loop reads CASSIGQTNTEAFF.

The rearrangement joins TRBV4-2 to TRBJ1-5; the TCRdb call, TRBD1, lacks DNA for checking. This CDR3 has 16 amino acids. The germline CDR1 and CDR2 sequences are LGHNA and YNFKEQ. CDR3 loop: CASSQGVGQGHQPQHF.

V and J are TRBV3-1 and TRBJ2-1; TCRdb picks TRBD1, but there is no DNA to check that call. In germline, CDR1 is LGHDT, CDR2 YNNKEL (reference sequence). There are 13 residues in the CDR3. CDR3 region: CASGRTAYNEQFF.

The CDR3 is CASSQDLGGPTYEQYF. The chain has TRBV4-3 and TRBJ2-7. Germline-derived CDR1 and CDR2 are LGHNA and YSLEER. The CDR3 is 16 amino acids.

The chain has TRBV25-1 and TRBJ2-3; the TCRdb D gene call, TRBD2, has no DNA to confirm it. The germline V gene has CDR1 MGHDK and CDR2 SYGVNS. This CDR3 has 17 residues. The chain's CDR3 is CASRLGGGGLSTDTQYF.

V and J are TRBV12-3 or TRBV12-4 and TRBJ2-5; TCRdb returns TRBD2, unconfirmable since there is no DNA. The CDR3 is 13 amino acids. This CDR3 reads CASTVSGVETQYF.

The chain uses TRBV4-1 and TRBJ1-1. This CDR3 has 15 residues. The germline V gene has CDR1 MGHRA and CDR2 YSYEKL. The CDR3 here is CASSQDSYGDTEAFF.

The chain is built from TRBV12-3 or TRBV12-4 and TRBJ2-3. This CDR3 has 14 amino acids. The CDR3 loop reads CASSHSYRVDTQYF.

The gene calls are TRBV6-5 and TRBJ2-6. CDR1 is MNHEY and CDR2 is SVGAGI in the germline V gene. The CDR3 length is 17 residues. The chain's CDR3 is CASSYSPFRSGANVLTF.

The V gene is TRBV18, the J gene TRBJ2-7; TCRdb selects TRBD1, and the lack of DNA leaves this call unchecked. Germline CDR1 KGHSH, CDR2 LQKENI. This CDR3 is 16 amino acids long. CDR3 sequence: CASSLEGQLLSYEQYF. Full variable domain (outside the CDR3, taken from reference TRBV18 and TRBJ2-7): NAGVMQNPRHLVRRRGQEARLRCSPMKGHSHVYWYRQLPEEGLKFMVYLQKENIIDESGMPKERFSAEFPKEGPSILRIQQVVRGDSAAYFCASSLEGQLLSYEQYFGPGTRLTVT.

The chain employs TRBV4-2 and TRBJ2-3. Germline values: CDR1 LGHNA, CDR2 YNFKEQ. This CDR3 is 15 amino acids long. This CDR3 reads CASSQNPTDTDTQYF.

This chain uses TRBV7-9 with TRBJ1-6. The CDR3 is 12 amino acids. Germline CDR1 and CDR2: SEHNR and FQNEAQ (reference sequence). This chain's CDR3 is CASSLENPPLHF. Using reference TRBV7-9 and TRBJ1-6 for the parts outside the CDR3, the full variable domain is DTGVSQNPRHKITKRGQNVTFRCDPISEHNRLYWYRQTLGQGPEFLTYFQNEAQLEKSRLLSDRFSAERPKGSFSTLEIQRTEQGDSAMYLCASSLENPPLHFGNGTRLTVT.